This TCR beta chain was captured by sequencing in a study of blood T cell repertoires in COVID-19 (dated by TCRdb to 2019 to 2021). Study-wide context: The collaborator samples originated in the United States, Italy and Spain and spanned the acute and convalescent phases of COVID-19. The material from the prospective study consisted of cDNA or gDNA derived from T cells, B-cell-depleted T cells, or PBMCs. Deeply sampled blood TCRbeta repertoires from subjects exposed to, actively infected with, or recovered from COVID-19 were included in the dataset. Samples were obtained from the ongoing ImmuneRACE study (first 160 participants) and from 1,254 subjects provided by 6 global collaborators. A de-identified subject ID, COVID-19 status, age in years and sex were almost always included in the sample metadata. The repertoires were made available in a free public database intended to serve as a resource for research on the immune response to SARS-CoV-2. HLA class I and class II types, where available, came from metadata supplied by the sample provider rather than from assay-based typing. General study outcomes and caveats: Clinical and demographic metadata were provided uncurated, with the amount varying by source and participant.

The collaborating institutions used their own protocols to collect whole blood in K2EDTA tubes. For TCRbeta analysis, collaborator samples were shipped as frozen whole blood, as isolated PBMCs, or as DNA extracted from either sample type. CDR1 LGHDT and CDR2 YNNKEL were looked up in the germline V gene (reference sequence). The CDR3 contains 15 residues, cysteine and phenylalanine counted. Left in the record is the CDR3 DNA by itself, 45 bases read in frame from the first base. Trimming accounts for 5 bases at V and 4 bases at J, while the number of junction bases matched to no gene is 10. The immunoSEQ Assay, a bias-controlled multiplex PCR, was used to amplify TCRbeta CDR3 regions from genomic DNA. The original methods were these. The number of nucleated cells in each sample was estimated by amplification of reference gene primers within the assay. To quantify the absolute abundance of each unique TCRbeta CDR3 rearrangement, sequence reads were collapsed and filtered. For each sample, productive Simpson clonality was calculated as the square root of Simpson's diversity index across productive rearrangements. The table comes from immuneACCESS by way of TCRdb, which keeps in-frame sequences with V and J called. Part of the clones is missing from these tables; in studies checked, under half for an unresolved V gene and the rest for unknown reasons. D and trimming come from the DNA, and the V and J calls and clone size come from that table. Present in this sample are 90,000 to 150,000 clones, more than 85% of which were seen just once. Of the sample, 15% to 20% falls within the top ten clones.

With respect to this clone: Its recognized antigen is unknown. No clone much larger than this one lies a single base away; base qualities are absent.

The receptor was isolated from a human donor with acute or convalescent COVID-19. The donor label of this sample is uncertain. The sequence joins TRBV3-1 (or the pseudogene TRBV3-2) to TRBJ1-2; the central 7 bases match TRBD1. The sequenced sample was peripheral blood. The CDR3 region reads CASSDLLGGGYGYTF. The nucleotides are TGTGCCAGCAGCGATCTCCTAGGGGGCGGCTATGGCTACACCTTC.